This record covers a single TCR beta chain. The target antigen is unknown. The CDR3 runs to 16 residues. V lost 2 bases to trimming and J lost 8 bases; unmatched junction nucleotides: 11. Germline-derived CDR1 and CDR2 are SGHNT and YYREEE (reference sequence). The sample is drawn from a study of cytomegalovirus exposure and HLA in healthy donors. Overall study results and limits: Most observed TCR sequences were rare, whereas some public TCRs were detected in many donors. The likely origin of a cluster of highly shared sequence variants was a sequencing artifact. Three chains tied to CMV proved CMV antigen-specific in vitro.

With 60 Vbeta and 13 Jbeta primers, the PCR was carried out. Source study methods: As a later analysis found, there were approximately 80 million unique TCR beta chains, of which 8.5 million to 14 million were shared. Using immunoSEQ multiplex PCR, the repertoire was profiled, and TCRdb retains in-frame clones only, with some absent. The DNA was the basis for D and trimming; V, J and clone size are from that table. Among approximately 240,000 clones listed, approximately 84% were seen once. Sequenced material: PBMCs. The chain employs TRBV5-4 and TRBJ2-1, with 9 bases matching TRBD2. The sequence was obtained from a woman aged 40 to 55 in good health and CMV-seronegative. CDR3: CASSFTVGSGGYEQFF. The CDR3 DNA follows: TGTGCCAGCAGCTTCACAGTGGGCAGCGGGGGGTATGAGCAGTTCTTC.